These T cell receptor beta chains were read from a single sample in a study of blood T cell repertoires in COVID-19. Profiled with immunoSEQ multiplex PCR; TCRdb holds only in-frame clones, not every one. The data contain over 70,000 clones, 75% to 90% of them singletons. The sequenced material came from peripheral blood. The receptors stem from a woman in her seventies with acute or convalescent COVID-19. Both conserved end residues are part of each CDR3. A D gene is named only where the DNA matches it firmly. Size values are once, few and many counts, or a class for expanded clones, and some rows have none.

abundance: -; j_gene: TRBJ2-7; v_gene: TRBV5-6; d_gene: -; CDR3nt: TGTGCCAGCAGCTTGGTTAGCGGAAGCGAGCAGTACTTC; CDR3aa: CASSLVSGSEQYF
abundance: -; j_gene: TRBJ1-4; v_gene: TRBV18; d_gene: -; CDR3nt: TGTGCCAGCTCACCATCAGGGACTAATGAAAAACTGTTTTTT; CDR3aa: CASSPSGTNEKLFF
abundance: once; j_gene: TRBJ2-3; v_gene: TRBV2; d_gene: TRBD2; CDR3nt: TGTGCCAGCAGTCCCGGACTAGCGGGAAACACAGATACGCAGTATTTT; CDR3aa: CASSPGLAGNTDTQYF
abundance: -; j_gene: TRBJ1-1; v_gene: TRBV2; d_gene: -; CDR3nt: TGTGCCAGCAGGGATATAAAGGGGGGGATCACTGAAGCTTTCTTT; CDR3aa: CASRDIKGGITEAFF
abundance: -; j_gene: TRBJ2-1; v_gene: TRBV5-1; d_gene: -; CDR3nt: TGCGCCAGCAGCTTGGGTGACAGGAGACACAATGAGCAGTTCTTC; CDR3aa: CASSLGDRRHNEQFF
abundance: -; j_gene: TRBJ2-5; v_gene: TRBV21-1; d_gene: -; CDR3nt: TGTGCCAGCACTCTAGCGGGAGGCCGGCCGGGAGAGACCCAGTACTTC; CDR3aa: CASTLAGGRPGETQYF
abundance: few; j_gene: TRBJ1-6; v_gene: TRBV7-9; d_gene: -; CDR3nt: TGTGCCAGCAGCCTAAATTCACCCCTCCACTTT; CDR3aa: CASSLNSPLHF
abundance: -; j_gene: TRBJ1-2; v_gene: TRBV7-2; d_gene: -; CDR3nt: TGTGCCAGCAGCTTAGCGTGGGGGGAAGTCTATGGCTACACCTTC; CDR3aa: CASSLAWGEVYGYTF
abundance: once; j_gene: TRBJ2-7; v_gene: TRBV6-5; d_gene: -; CDR3nt: TGTGCCAGCAGTCGTACCTACGAGCAGTACTTC; CDR3aa: CASSRTYEQYF
abundance: -; j_gene: TRBJ1-2; v_gene: TRBV10-1; d_gene: -; CDR3nt: TGCGCCAGCAGTGAGTCAGAACAGGATGGCTACACCTTC; CDR3aa: CASSESEQDGYTF
abundance: -; j_gene: TRBJ2-7; v_gene: TRBV15; d_gene: -; CDR3nt: TGTGCCACCAGCAGAGTTGAAGGGGGAATCTACGAGCAGTACTTC; CDR3aa: CATSRVEGGIYEQYF
abundance: many; j_gene: TRBJ1-2; v_gene: TRBV7-8; d_gene: -; CDR3nt: TGTGCCAGCAGCGTGCAGGGGCTTGGCTACACCTTC; CDR3aa: CASSVQGLGYTF
abundance: few; j_gene: TRBJ2-7; v_gene: TRBV6-1; d_gene: TRBD1; CDR3nt: TGTGCCAGCAGTGAGTTGACAGGGAGCTCCTACGAGCAGTACTTC; CDR3aa: CASSELTGSSYEQYF
abundance: -; j_gene: TRBJ2-3; v_gene: TRBV9; d_gene: TRBD1; CDR3nt: TGTGCCAGCAGCGTAGGATCAGGGGGCGGAGATACGCAGTATTTT; CDR3aa: CASSVGSGGGDTQYF
abundance: -; j_gene: TRBJ1-5; v_gene: TRBV19; d_gene: -; CDR3nt: TGTGCCAGTACCGGATGGGAGGGCGCTCAGCCCCAGCATTTT; CDR3aa: CASTGWEGAQPQHF
abundance: -; j_gene: TRBJ2-5; v_gene: TRBV28; d_gene: -; CDR3nt: TGTGCCAGCAGTGTACAAGAGACCCAGTACTTC; CDR3aa: CASSVQETQYF
abundance: -; j_gene: TRBJ1-1; v_gene: TRBV4-3; d_gene: -; CDR3nt: TGCGCCAGCAGCACCTTCACAGGGAACACTGAAGCTTTCTTT; CDR3aa: CASSTFTGNTEAFF
abundance: -; j_gene: TRBJ1-2; v_gene: TRBV9; d_gene: -; CDR3nt: TGTGCCAGACGGCGAGCGGGTATTCTGAACTGCTATGGCTACACCTTC; CDR3aa: CARRRAGILNCYGYTF
abundance: once; j_gene: TRBJ1-2; v_gene: TRBV5-1; d_gene: -; CDR3nt: TGCGCCAGCAGCTTGGGTGATGACAGGTTCGGCTACACCTTC; CDR3aa: CASSLGDDRFGYTF
abundance: -; j_gene: TRBJ2-5; v_gene: TRBV7-8; d_gene: -; CDR3nt: TGTGCCAGCAGCTCTAAGACAGGAAATCAAGAGACCCAGTACTTC; CDR3aa: CASSSKTGNQETQYF
abundance: -; j_gene: TRBJ2-7; v_gene: TRBV19; d_gene: -; CDR3nt: TGTGCCAGTAGTAAAACGGTGGCGGAGGGGGAGCAGTACTTC; CDR3aa: CASSKTVAEGEQYF
abundance: -; j_gene: TRBJ2-7; v_gene: TRBV5-1; d_gene: -; CDR3nt: TGCGCCAGCAGCTTGAACCCCACGAGCTCCTACGAGCAGTACTTC; CDR3aa: CASSLNPTSSYEQYF
abundance: once; j_gene: TRBJ2-3; v_gene: TRBV5-4; d_gene: -; CDR3nt: TGTGCCAGCAGCCCAGTCCCGTCAGATACGCAGTATTTT; CDR3aa: CASSPVPSDTQYF
abundance: few; j_gene: TRBJ2-5; v_gene: TRBV28; d_gene: TRBD2; CDR3nt: TGTGCCAGCAGTTTATACCGGACTAGGCAAGAGACCCAGTACTTC; CDR3aa: CASSLYRTRQETQYF
abundance: -; j_gene: TRBJ1-1; v_gene: TRBV2; d_gene: -; CDR3nt: TGTGCCAGCAGCAAGGAGGGGAGGACTGAAGCTTTCTTT; CDR3aa: CASSKEGRTEAFF
abundance: few; j_gene: TRBJ2-5; v_gene: TRBV6-1; d_gene: TRBD1; CDR3nt: TGTGCCAGCAGTGATGGACAGGGCCGTGGGAAAGAGACCCAGTACTTC; CDR3aa: CASSDGQGRGKETQYF
abundance: -; j_gene: TRBJ1-4; v_gene: TRBV6-5; d_gene: TRBD1; CDR3nt: TGTGCCAGCAGTTACTCGGGAACAGGGGCTGAAAAACTGTTTTTT; CDR3aa: CASSYSGTGAEKLFF
abundance: once; j_gene: TRBJ2-7; v_gene: TRBV6-2/TRBV6-3; d_gene: TRBD1; CDR3nt: TGTGCCAGCAGTCCCTGGACAGGGGGCCAATCCTACGAGCAGTACTTC; CDR3aa: CASSPWTGGQSYEQYF
abundance: few; j_gene: TRBJ1-1; v_gene: TRBV5-1; d_gene: -; CDR3nt: TGCGCCAGCAGCTTGGCCGGGACACCGAACACTGAAGCTTTCTTT; CDR3aa: CASSLAGTPNTEAFF
abundance: once; j_gene: TRBJ2-5; v_gene: TRBV5-4; d_gene: -; CDR3nt: TGTGCCAGCAGCTTGGGTACAGGGAAAGAGACCCAGTACTTC; CDR3aa: CASSLGTGKETQYF
abundance: -; j_gene: TRBJ2-5; v_gene: TRBV14; d_gene: TRBD1; CDR3nt: TGTGCCAGCAGCCCGATTACAGGGGGCCAAGAGACCCAGTACTTC; CDR3aa: CASSPITGGQETQYF
abundance: -; j_gene: TRBJ2-7; v_gene: TRBV6-2/TRBV6-3; d_gene: -; CDR3nt: TGTGCCAGCAGTTACCTCGGGACAACTTACGAGCAGTACTTC; CDR3aa: CASSYLGTTYEQYF
abundance: -; j_gene: TRBJ1-3; v_gene: TRBV13; d_gene: -; CDR3nt: TGTGCCAGCAGCCGGATGGGGCCCGGAAACACCATATATTTT; CDR3aa: CASSRMGPGNTIYF
abundance: few; j_gene: TRBJ1-6; v_gene: TRBV6-5; d_gene: TRBD1; CDR3nt: TGTGCCAGCAGATGGACAGGGGGTAGTTCACCCCTCCACTTT; CDR3aa: CASRWTGGSSPLHF
abundance: -; j_gene: TRBJ2-1; v_gene: TRBV5-1; d_gene: TRBD2; CDR3nt: TGCGCCAGCAGCTTGGCCGTTTTGGGGGAGGGCCGTAATGAGCAGTTCTTC; CDR3aa: CASSLAVLGEGRNEQFF
abundance: -; j_gene: TRBJ2-7; v_gene: TRBV5-6; d_gene: TRBD2; CDR3nt: TGTGCCAGCAGCTTGTCGGGGGGTAGTTACGAGCAGTACTTC; CDR3aa: CASSLSGGSYEQYF
abundance: -; j_gene: TRBJ2-1; v_gene: TRBV3-1/TRBV3-2; d_gene: -; CDR3nt: TGTGCCAGCAGCCAAGCAGGGTCCTACAATGAGCAGTTCTTC; CDR3aa: CASSQAGSYNEQFF